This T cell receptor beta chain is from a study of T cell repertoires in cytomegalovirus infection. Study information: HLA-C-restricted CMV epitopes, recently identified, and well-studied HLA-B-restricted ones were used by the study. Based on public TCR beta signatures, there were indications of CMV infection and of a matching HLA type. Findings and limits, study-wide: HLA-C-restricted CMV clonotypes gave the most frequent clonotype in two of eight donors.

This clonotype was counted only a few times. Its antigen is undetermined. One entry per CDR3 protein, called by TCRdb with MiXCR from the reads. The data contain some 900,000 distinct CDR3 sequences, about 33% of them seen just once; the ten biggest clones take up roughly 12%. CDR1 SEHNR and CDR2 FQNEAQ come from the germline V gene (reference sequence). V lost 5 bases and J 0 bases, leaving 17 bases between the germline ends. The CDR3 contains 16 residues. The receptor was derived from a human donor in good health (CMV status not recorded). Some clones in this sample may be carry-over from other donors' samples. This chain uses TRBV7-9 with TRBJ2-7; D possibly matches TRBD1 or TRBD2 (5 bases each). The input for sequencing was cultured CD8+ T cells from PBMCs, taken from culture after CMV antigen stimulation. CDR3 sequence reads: CASSPLSGADSYEQYF. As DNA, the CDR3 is TGTGCCAGCAGCCCGTTATCCGGGGCGGACTCCTACGAGCAGTACTTC.